The clone carrying this TCR beta chain was counted only a few times. Its matching antigen is unknown. TCRdb independently ran MiXCR on the reads; one entry per CDR3 protein. Here the sample spans around 450,000 distinct CDR3 sequences, approximately 30% being singletons. CDR3 length: 17 residues. Germline V gene sequence: CDR1 ENHRY, CDR2 SYGVKD. The V and J ends lost 2 bases and 9 bases respectively, with 20 bases between them. The data originate from a study of T cell repertoires in cytomegalovirus infection. Looking at the study overall: Public TCR beta signatures provided an indication of both CMV infection and a matching HLA type. Study outcomes and limitations: The ex vivo response showed dominance by HLA-C-restricted CMV-specific TCR beta clonotypes. There were carriers of CMV plus the relevant HLA, and cumulative public TCR beta family frequency identified them.

Sequencing was done on a sample of PBMCs. J is TRBJ1-6 and V is TRBV10-3, with D possibly TRBD1 on 6 matching bases. The receptor comes from a human donor in good health (CMV status not recorded). Some clones in this sample may be carry-over from other donors' samples. The CDR3 reads CAISEGEGGPRGSPLHF. For the CDR3, the DNA is TGTGCCATCAGTGAGGGGGAAGGGGGGCCTCGGGGTTCACCCCTCCACTTT.